This T cell receptor beta chain was retrieved from a study of blood T cell repertoires in COVID-19. In the study overall: T cells, B-cell-depleted T cells, or PBMCs supplied cDNA or gDNA.

The J segment lost 1 base and the V segment lost 3 bases, leaving 7 bases of the junction unmatched. CDR1 KGHSH and CDR2 LQKENI come from the germline V gene. The CDR3 is made up of 17 amino acids. Profiling relied on immunoSEQ multiplex PCR, and the TCRdb table lists in-frame clones only, not all of them. The sample shows some 94,000 clones, roughly 84% of them seen only once. This sequence was found in a man between 65 and 79 years old with active or convalescent COVID-19. Specimen: peripheral blood. The J gene is TRBJ2-2, the V gene TRBV18; 8 bases match TRBD2. The CDR3 loop is CASSPLIAGMNTGELFF. CDR3 sequence (DNA): TGTGCCAGCTCACCGTTAATAGCGGGAATGAACACCGGGGAGCTGTTTTTT.